This T cell receptor (beta chain) appears in the sequencing data of a study of cytomegalovirus exposure and HLA in healthy donors. In the case of this clone: Its antigen is unknown.

The primer mix had 60 Vbeta and 13 Jbeta primers. This table comes from immunoSEQ multiplex PCR, and its TCRdb copy is limited to in-frame clones, with some not included. Found here are some 130,000 clones, 70% to 85% of them singletons; the top ten hold 4% to 5%. Trimming shortened V by 0 bases and J by 2 bases, and 7 bases separated the two germline ends. The CDR3 is 14 amino acids. Germline CDR1 is SGHAT and CDR2 is FQNNGV. Broader study findings: Later analysis revealed greater clonal expansion in HLA-associated TCR beta chains than in equally common others.

The chain couples TRBV11-2 to TRBJ1-1; possible D gene TRBD1, 5 bases. Sequenced: PBMCs. This receptor was identified in a male donor in good health and CMV-seropositive. The CDR3 nucleotides read TGTGCCAGCAGCTTAGAGGGGGGAAACACTGAAGCTTTCTTT. The encoded protein is CASSLEGGNTEAFF.